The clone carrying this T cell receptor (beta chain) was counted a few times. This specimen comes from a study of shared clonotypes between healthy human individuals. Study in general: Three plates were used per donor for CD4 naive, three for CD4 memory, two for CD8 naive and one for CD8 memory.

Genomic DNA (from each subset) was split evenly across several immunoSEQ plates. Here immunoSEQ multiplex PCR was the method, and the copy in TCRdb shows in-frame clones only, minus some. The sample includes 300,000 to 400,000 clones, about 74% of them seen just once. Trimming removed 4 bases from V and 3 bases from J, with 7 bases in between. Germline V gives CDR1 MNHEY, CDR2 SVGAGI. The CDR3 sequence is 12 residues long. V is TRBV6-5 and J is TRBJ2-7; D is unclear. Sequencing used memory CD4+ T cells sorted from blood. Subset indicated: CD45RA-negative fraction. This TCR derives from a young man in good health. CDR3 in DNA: TGTGCCAGCAGTTCGAGGAGCTACGAGCAGTACTTC. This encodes CASSSRSYEQYF.